This T cell receptor beta chain came from a study of T cells in Graves' hyperthyroidism and ophthalmopathy. General study findings and limits: In simple terms, a model built on 13 V-J features told ophthalmopathy apart from stable hyperthyroidism. Expanded thyroid clonotypes (above 0.001) were mostly also found in blood.

The CDR3 runs 15 residues. After removal of 6 bases from V and 7 bases from J, the junction contained 10 bases not matched to a gene. Per germline, CDR1 SEHNR and CDR2 FQNEAQ (reference sequence). Amplification yielded TCR beta CDR3 regions, with RNA transcripts as the source. Carried out on the TCR CDR3, a first-round RT-PCR used the HTBI primer set. TCRdb re-called the multiplex PCR reads with MiXCR, one entry per CDR3 protein. The sample lists 300,000 or so distinct CDR3 sequences, about a sixth seen once, with approximately 60% in the top ten. This clonotype showed up just a few times. Its target is unknown.

The chain employs TRBV7-9 and TRBJ1-4; TRBD1 agrees at 8 bases. The clonotype was recovered from a woman aged 60-75 years with Graves' ophthalmopathy. Sequencing input: blood. The CDR3 DNA sequence: TGTGCCAGCAGTTATACCGGGACAGGTCGTGAAAAACTGTTTTTT. Encoded protein: CASSYTGTGREKLFF.